Listed below are T cell receptor beta chains from one sample, sequenced in a study of cytomegalovirus exposure and HLA in healthy donors. Clones were read by immunoSEQ multiplex PCR, and TCRdb kept only the in-frame ones, dropping some. The sample consists of approximately 91,000 clones, 60% to 75% of them appearing once. The specimen sequenced was PBMCs. The receptor source for this set is a female donor in good health and CMV-seronegative. Both conserved end residues are part of each CDR3. D genes are given only for firm matches. Clone size is stated in some rows and not others, as once, few, many or a class when expanded.

>TRBJ1-2|NA|TRBV7-3|NA
TGTGCCAGCAGCTTGACAGCGAACTATGGCTACACCTTC
CASSLTANYGYTF
>TRBJ1-1|TRBD1|TRBV9|NA
TGTGCCAGCAGCGCTCGGACAGGGGGCGCGGTCGAAGCTTTCTTT
CASSARTGGAVEAFF
>TRBJ1-3|NA|TRBV10-3|NA
TGTGCCACCCTGGGAAACACCATATATTTT
CATLGNTIYF
>TRBJ2-1|NA|TRBV7-9|few
TGTGCCAGCAGCTTTGATAGCGGAGGGTACAATGAGCAGTTCTTC
CASSFDSGGYNEQFF
>TRBJ1-2|NA|TRBV25-1|few
TGTGCCAGCAGTAGGGGATATGGCTACACCTTC
CASSRGYGYTF
>TRBJ1-2|TRBD1|TRBV10-2|once
TGCGCCAGCAGTGGGGGACAGGGGCCTGGCTACACCTTC
CASSGGQGPGYTF
>TRBJ2-5|TRBD1|TRBV5-4|NA
TGTGCCAGCAGCGAAACCGGACAGGGACAAGAGACCCAGTACTTC
CASSETGQGQETQYF
>TRBJ1-1|TRBD1|TRBV7-6|NA
TGTGCCAGCAGGGGACAGTTTAACACTGAAGCTTTCTTT
CASRGQFNTEAFF
>TRBJ2-4|NA|TRBV5-1|NA
TGCGCCAGCAGCACGGACATTACCAAAAACATTCAGTACTTC
CASSTDITKNIQYF
>TRBJ2-7|NA|TRBV5-6|NA
TGTGCCAGCAGCTTGGGTCCCAAGGGGCATGCGGACGAGCAGTACTTC
CASSLGPKGHADEQYF
>TRBJ1-2|NA|TRBV6-1|few
TGTGCCAGCAGTGAATCTTCCTACTATGGCTACACCTTC
CASSESSYYGYTF
>TRBJ2-4|TRBD1|TRBV25-1|NA
TGTGCCAGCAGTGAATCCGGGACAGGGGGCATTCAGTACTTC
CASSESGTGGIQYF
>TRBJ2-7|NA|TRBV5-1|NA
TGCGCCAGCAGCTTGGCCGGGGGTTGGGCTGTAGAGCAGTACTTC
CASSLAGGWAVEQYF
>TRBJ1-1|TRBD1|TRBV7-3|NA
TGTGCCAGCAGCCACTACCGGGACAGGGAGTTGAACACTGAAGCTTTCTTT
CASSHYRDRELNTEAFF
>TRBJ1-2|NA|TRBV6-1|NA
TGTGCCAGCAGTGAGTTACAGGGTGGCGGTGGCTACACCTTC
CASSELQGGGGYTF
>TRBJ2-3|NA|TRBV5-1|few
TGCGCCAGCAGCTTGGGGATATACAGGGCCCCCACAGATACGCAGTATTTT
CASSLGIYRAPTDTQYF
>TRBJ2-1|TRBD2|TRBV6-4|NA
TGTGCCAGCAGTGACGGCGTGGCGGGAGCCAATGAGCAGTTCTTC
CASSDGVAGANEQFF
>TRBJ1-5|NA|TRBV5-8|NA
TGTGCCAGCAGCTTCGGCGGTAGCAATCAGCCCCAGCATTTT
CASSFGGSNQPQHF
>TRBJ1-1|NA|TRBV11-3|once
TGTGCCAGCAGCTTCATACAGACCCAAGCTTTCTTT
CASSFIQTQAFF
>TRBJ2-2|NA|TRBV5-5|many
TGTGCCAGCAGGGTCGGTGCGGGGACCGGGGAGCTGTTTTTT
CASRVGAGTGELFF
>TRBJ1-5|NA|TRBV6-6|NA
TGTGCCAGCAGCCGGGAATATAGCAATCAGCCCCAGCATTTT
CASSREYSNQPQHF
>TRBJ2-7|NA|TRBV27|NA
TGTGCCAGCAGTTCCGTCGGACAGAGTTACGAGCAGTACTTC
CASSSVGQSYEQYF
>TRBJ2-7|TRBD2|TRBV7-8|few
TGTGCCAGCAGCTTGGTAGGAAGCGGCGGGGGAACCTACGAGCAGTACTTC
CASSLVGSGGGTYEQYF
>TRBJ2-7|TRBD2|TRBV6-4|NA
TGTGCCAGCAGTGACCCGCAAAATACCGGTACTAGCGGGAGGTCCTACGAGCAGTACTTC
CASSDPQNTGTSGRSYEQYF
>TRBJ1-2|TRBD1|TRBV6-1|NA
TGTGCCAGCAGTGAACAGTCCTACAGGGGGGGGAACTATGGCTACACCTTC
CASSEQSYRGGNYGYTF
>TRBJ1-1|TRBD1|TRBV7-2|NA
TGTGCCAGCAGCTCGAGGGGGCAGGGCGCTGAAGCTTTCTTT
CASSSRGQGAEAFF
>TRBJ2-7|TRBD1|TRBV28|NA
TGTGCCAGCAGGGGGGGTACGGGACAGGGGTACGAGCAGTACTTC
CASRGGTGQGYEQYF
>TRBJ2-7|TRBD1|TRBV6-5|NA
TGTGCCAGCAGTTACCGGGACAGGAACTACGAGCAGTACTTC
CASSYRDRNYEQYF
>TRBJ2-7|TRBD1|TRBV6-1|NA
TGTGCCAGCAGAACCGGACAGGGGGCTTCCTACGAGCAGTACTTC
CASRTGQGASYEQYF
>TRBJ1-1|NA|TRBV10-1|NA
TGCGCCAGCAGTGGACAGCAGAACACTGAAGCTTTCTTT
CASSGQQNTEAFF
>TRBJ2-1|TRBD2|TRBV7-8|NA
TGTGCCAGCAGCTTAGGACCAGGGACTAGCGGGAGGTCGATTGGGAATGAGCAGTTCTTC
CASSLGPGTSGRSIGNEQFF
>TRBJ2-7|NA|TRBV6-6|few
TGTGCCAGCAGGTTAGAGTACGAGCAGTACTTC
CASRLEYEQYF
>TRBJ2-1|TRBD1|TRBV27|NA
TGTGCCAGCAGCCGCCCCGTCCCGGGACAGCTAAATGAGCAGTTCTTC
CASSRPVPGQLNEQFF
>TRBJ2-2|NA|TRBV7-2|NA
TGTGCCAGCAGCTTAGGTTCGGGGGTTGACACCGGGGAGCTGTTTTTT
CASSLGSGVDTGELFF
>TRBJ1-6|NA|TRBV7-9|NA
TGTGCCAGCAGCTTAGAGGCAGGGAGGGATTCACCCCTCCACTTT
CASSLEAGRDSPLHF
>TRBJ2-5|NA|TRBV9|NA
TGTGCCAGCAGCGTAGGAGGGGGAGAGGAGACCCAGTACTTC
CASSVGGGEETQYF
>TRBJ1-2|NA|TRBV11-3|few
TGTGCCAGCAGCTTAGAGGGCAGGCAGGGGCACTATGGCTACACCTTC
CASSLEGRQGHYGYTF
>TRBJ1-5|NA|TRBV6-6|NA
TGTGCCCTCTCCAACGGTTTAGGCAATCAGCCCCAGCATTTT
CALSNGLGNQPQHF
>TRBJ1-1|TRBD1|TRBV10-1|NA
TGCGCCAGCAGCCGGGACAGATCGAACACTGAAGCTTTCTTT
CASSRDRSNTEAFF
>TRBJ2-1|TRBD2|TRBV5-1|NA
TGCGCCAGCAGCTTGGGGGGGCTAGCGGGGGCCAATGAGCAGTTCTTC
CASSLGGLAGANEQFF
>TRBJ1-5|NA|TRBV18|NA
TGTGCCAGCTCACCAACTCTGGACAGAGCCCAGCATTTT
CASSPTLDRAQHF